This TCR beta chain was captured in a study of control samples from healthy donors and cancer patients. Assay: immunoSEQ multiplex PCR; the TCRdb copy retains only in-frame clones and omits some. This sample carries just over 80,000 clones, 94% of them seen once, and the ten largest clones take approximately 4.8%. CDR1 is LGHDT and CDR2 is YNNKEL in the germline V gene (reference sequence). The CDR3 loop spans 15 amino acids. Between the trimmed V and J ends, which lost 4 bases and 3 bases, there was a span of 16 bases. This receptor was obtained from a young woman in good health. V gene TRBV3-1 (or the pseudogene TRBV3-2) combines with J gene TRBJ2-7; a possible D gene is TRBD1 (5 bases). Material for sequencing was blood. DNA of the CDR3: TGTGCCAGCAGCCCATTGTTAGGGGTACTCTACGAGCAGTACTTC. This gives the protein CASSPLLGVLYEQYF.